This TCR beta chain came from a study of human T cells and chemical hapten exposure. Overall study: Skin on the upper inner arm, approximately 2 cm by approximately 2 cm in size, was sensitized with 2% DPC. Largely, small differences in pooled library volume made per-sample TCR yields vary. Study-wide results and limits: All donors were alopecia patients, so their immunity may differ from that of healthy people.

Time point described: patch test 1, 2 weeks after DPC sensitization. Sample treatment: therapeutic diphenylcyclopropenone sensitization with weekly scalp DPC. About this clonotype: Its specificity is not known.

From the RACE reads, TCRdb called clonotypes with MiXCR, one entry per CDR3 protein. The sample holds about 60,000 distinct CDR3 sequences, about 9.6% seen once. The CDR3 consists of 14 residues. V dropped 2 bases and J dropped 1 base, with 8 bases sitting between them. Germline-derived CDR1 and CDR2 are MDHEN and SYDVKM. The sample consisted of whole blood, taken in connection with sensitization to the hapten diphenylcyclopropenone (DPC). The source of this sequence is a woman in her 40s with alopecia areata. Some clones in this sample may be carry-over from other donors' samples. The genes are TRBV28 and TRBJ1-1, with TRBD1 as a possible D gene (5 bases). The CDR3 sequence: CASSLPGKNTEAFF. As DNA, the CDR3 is TGTGCCAGCAGTTTACCAGGGAAGAACACTGAAGCTTTCTTT.